Listed below are T cell receptor beta chains from one sample, sequenced in a study of blood T cell repertoires in COVID-19. Measured with immunoSEQ multiplex PCR; TCRdb has only the in-frame clones, and not every one. The table records about 250,000 clones, around 90% of them present only once. Material: peripheral blood. These receptors all come from a woman aged 40 to 55 who had recovered from COVID-19. Both conserved end residues are part of each CDR3. The D gene is left open where the match is weak. Expanded clones are given a class, and other clones once, few, many or no size at all.

NA	TRBV24-1	NA	TRBJ2-5	CATSAGIFETQYF	TGTGCCACCAGTGCCGGGATTTTTGAGACCCAGTACTTC
NA	TRBV2	TRBD2	TRBJ2-3	CASRSGTSGTDTQYF	TGTGCCAGCAGATCCGGGACTAGCGGCACAGATACGCAGTATTTT
NA	TRBV6-5	TRBD1	TRBJ2-5	CASSTGGETQYF	TGTGCCAGCAGCACAGGGGGGGAGACCCAGTACTTC
NA	TRBV28	NA	TRBJ1-4	CASTRAGEKLFF	TGTGCCAGCACCAGGGCTGGCGAAAAACTGTTTTTT
NA	TRBV9	TRBD2	TRBJ2-1	CASSLTSVDNEQFF	TGTGCCAGCAGCTTGACTAGCGTAGACAATGAGCAGTTCTTC
NA	TRBV6-2/TRBV6-3	NA	TRBJ2-5	CASSYSSPAVGDQYF	TGTGCCAGCAGTTACAGTAGTCCAGCGGTTGGGGACCAGTACTTC
NA	TRBV10-3	TRBD2	TRBJ2-3	CAISELSSGPTDTQYF	TGTGCCATCAGTGAGTTATCTAGCGGACCCACAGATACGCAGTATTTT
once	TRBV2	TRBD2	TRBJ2-7	CASRRRATGTSGSEQYF	TGTGCCAGCAGACGAAGAGCCACCGGGACTAGCGGATCGGAGCAGTACTTC
NA	TRBV27	TRBD1	TRBJ2-6	CASSLSGQGARPGANVLTF	TGTGCCAGCAGTTTATCGGGACAGGGGGCCCGACCTGGGGCCAACGTCCTGACTTTC
NA	TRBV18	TRBD1	TRBJ2-7	CASSAGTGGAGGYEQYF	TGTGCCAGCTCAGCCGGGACAGGAGGGGCCGGGGGATACGAGCAGTACTTC
NA	TRBV18	TRBD2	TRBJ2-1	CASSPTNLAGVITEQFF	TGTGCCAGCTCACCCACAAACCTAGCGGGAGTGATCACTGAGCAGTTCTTC
once	TRBV5-1	TRBD1	TRBJ1-1	CASSEDRIGRNTEAFF	TGCGCCAGCAGCGAGGACAGGATAGGACGGAACACTGAAGCTTTCTTT
NA	TRBV10-1	TRBD2	TRBJ2-3	CASSDSRGDTQYF	TGCGCCAGCAGTGACTCGCGGGGGGATACGCAGTATTTT
NA	TRBV18	NA	TRBJ2-3	CASSPRQESTDTQYF	TGTGCCAGCTCACCACGACAGGAAAGCACAGATACGCAGTATTTT
NA	TRBV27	TRBD1	TRBJ1-1	CASSLSPGQGFTEAFF	TGTGCCAGCAGTTTATCACCCGGACAGGGGTTCACTGAAGCTTTCTTT
once	TRBV10-3	TRBD1	TRBJ2-1	CAISGETGGNEQFF	TGTGCCATCAGTGGAGAGACAGGGGGCAATGAGCAGTTCTTC
NA	TRBV5-1	TRBD2	TRBJ2-2	CASSVGLAGSNTGELFF	TGCGCCAGCAGCGTGGGACTAGCGGGCTCGAACACCGGGGAGCTGTTTTTT
few	TRBV23-1	TRBD2	TRBJ2-2	CASILREGRAGELFF	TGCGCCAGCATTCTGCGGGAGGGCCGAGCCGGGGAGCTGTTTTTT
NA	TRBV7-9	NA	TRBJ2-1	CASSLGPGAPRVRQFF	TGTGCCAGCAGCCTCGGGCCAGGGGCTCCACGTGTTAGGCAGTTCTTC
NA	TRBV6-4	NA	TRBJ2-3	CASIPKTSTDTQYF	TGTGCCAGCATACCTAAAACCAGCACAGATACGCAGTATTTT
NA	TRBV27	TRBD1	TRBJ2-3	CASSWDRGSADTQYF	TGTGCCAGCAGTTGGGACAGGGGAAGCGCAGATACGCAGTATTTT
NA	TRBV11-1	TRBD2	TRBJ2-1	CASSTGLAGEVDEQFF	TGTGCCAGCAGCACGGGACTAGCGGGAGAGGTTGATGAGCAGTTCTTC
NA	TRBV5-1	TRBD1	TRBJ2-5	CASSLGTGGQETQYF	TGCGCCAGCAGCTTGGGTACAGGGGGCCAAGAGACCCAGTACTTC
NA	TRBV19	NA	TRBJ2-5	CATSAAETQYF	TGTGCCACATCCGCCGCGGAGACCCAGTACTTC
NA	TRBV18	TRBD2	TRBJ2-3	CASSPGTSGRRIDTQYF	TGTGCCAGCTCACCAGGGACTAGCGGGAGGCGGATAGATACGCAGTATTTT
NA	TRBV30	TRBD2	TRBJ2-4	CAWGGLVKNIQYF	TGTGCCTGGGGGGGACTAGTTAAAAACATTCAGTACTTC
NA	TRBV5-1	NA	TRBJ1-2	CASSPGAADGYTF	TGCGCCAGCAGCCCGGGTGCCGCGGATGGCTACACCTTC
NA	TRBV19	TRBD2	TRBJ2-3	CASSIGTSGNLGTDTQYF	TGTGCCAGTAGTATCGGGACTAGCGGGAACCTGGGCACAGATACGCAGTATTTT